This TCR beta chain was sequenced in a study of blood T cell repertoires in COVID-19 (TCRdb year 2020). For the wider study: Samples covering the acute and convalescent phases of COVID-19 were provided by collaborators in the United States, Italy and Spain. The prospective study material was composed of cDNA or gDNA derived from T cells, B-cell-depleted T cells, or PBMCs. Subjects who had been exposed to COVID-19, were actively infected with it, or had recovered from it provided the deeply sampled blood TCRbeta repertoires that made up the dataset. The repertoires were released in a freely available public database meant as a resource for research on the immune response to SARS-CoV-2. The samples were drawn from two sources: the first 160 participants of the ongoing ImmuneRACE study, and 950 to 1,500 subjects contributed by 6 global collaborators. A de-identified subject ID, COVID-19 status, age in years and sex were almost always included in the sample metadata. Where HLA class I and class II types were available, the types were taken from metadata supplied by the sample provider, not from assay-based typing. The investigation overall reported the following: How much clinical and demographic metadata was included differed by source and by participant, and the metadata was provided uncurated.

As for this clone: Its antigen is still unknown. No base-level quality is on record; no much larger clone is a single base apart.

TCRbeta CDR3 regions were amplified from genomic DNA using the immunoSEQ Assay, a bias-controlled multiplex PCR. The paper's data handling went like this. The number of nucleated cells in each sample was estimated by amplification of reference gene primers within the assay. Sequence reads were collapsed and filtered to measure the absolute abundance of every unique TCRbeta CDR3 rearrangement. For each sample, productive Simpson clonality was calculated as the square root of Simpson's diversity index across productive rearrangements. TCRdb re-hosts the immuneACCESS table, in-frame sequences only. Its copies lack some clones; in the studies checked, an unresolved V gene accounts for under half of them, and the cause for the rest is not known. That table is the source of V, J and clone size, and D and trimming were worked out from the DNA. Recorded for this sample are about 240,000 clones; around 86% of them occurred a single time. In total, the top ten clones hold roughly 12% of the sample.

Based on the germline V gene (reference sequence), the CDR1 and CDR2 sequences are SEHNR and FQNEAQ. The CDR3 spans 17 residues, from the cysteine through the phenylalanine. The read is trimmed to its CDR3 DNA, 51 bases read in frame from base 1. Trimming takes 5 bases off V and 1 base off J; junction bases not matched to a gene: 7. Collaborating institutions collected whole blood in K2EDTA tubes following their own protocols. For TCRbeta analysis, collaborators shipped samples in one of three forms: frozen whole blood, isolated PBMCs, or DNA extracted from either of those sample types. The source of this sequence is a woman aged 60 to 75 with active or convalescent COVID-19. Input material: peripheral blood. The chain links TRBV7-9 with TRBJ2-5; TRBD2 agrees with 13 junctional bases. The CDR3 here reads CASSNGLAGAVQETQYF. The bases read TGTGCCAGCAGCAACGGACTAGCGGGGGCCGTCCAAGAGACCCAGTACTTC.